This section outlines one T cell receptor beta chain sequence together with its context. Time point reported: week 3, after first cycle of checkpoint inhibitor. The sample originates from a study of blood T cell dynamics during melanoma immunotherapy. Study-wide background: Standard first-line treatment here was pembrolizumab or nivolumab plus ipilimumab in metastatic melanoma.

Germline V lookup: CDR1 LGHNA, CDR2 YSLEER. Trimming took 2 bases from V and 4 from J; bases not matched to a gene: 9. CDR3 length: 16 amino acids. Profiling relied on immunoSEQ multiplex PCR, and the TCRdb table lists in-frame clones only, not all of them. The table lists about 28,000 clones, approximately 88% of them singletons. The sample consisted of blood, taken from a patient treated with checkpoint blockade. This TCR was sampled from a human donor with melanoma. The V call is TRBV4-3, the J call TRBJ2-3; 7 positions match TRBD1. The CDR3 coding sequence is TGCGCCAGCAGCCAACTGGACAGGACGGTAGCAGATACGCAGTATTTT. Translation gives CASSQLDRTVADTQYF.